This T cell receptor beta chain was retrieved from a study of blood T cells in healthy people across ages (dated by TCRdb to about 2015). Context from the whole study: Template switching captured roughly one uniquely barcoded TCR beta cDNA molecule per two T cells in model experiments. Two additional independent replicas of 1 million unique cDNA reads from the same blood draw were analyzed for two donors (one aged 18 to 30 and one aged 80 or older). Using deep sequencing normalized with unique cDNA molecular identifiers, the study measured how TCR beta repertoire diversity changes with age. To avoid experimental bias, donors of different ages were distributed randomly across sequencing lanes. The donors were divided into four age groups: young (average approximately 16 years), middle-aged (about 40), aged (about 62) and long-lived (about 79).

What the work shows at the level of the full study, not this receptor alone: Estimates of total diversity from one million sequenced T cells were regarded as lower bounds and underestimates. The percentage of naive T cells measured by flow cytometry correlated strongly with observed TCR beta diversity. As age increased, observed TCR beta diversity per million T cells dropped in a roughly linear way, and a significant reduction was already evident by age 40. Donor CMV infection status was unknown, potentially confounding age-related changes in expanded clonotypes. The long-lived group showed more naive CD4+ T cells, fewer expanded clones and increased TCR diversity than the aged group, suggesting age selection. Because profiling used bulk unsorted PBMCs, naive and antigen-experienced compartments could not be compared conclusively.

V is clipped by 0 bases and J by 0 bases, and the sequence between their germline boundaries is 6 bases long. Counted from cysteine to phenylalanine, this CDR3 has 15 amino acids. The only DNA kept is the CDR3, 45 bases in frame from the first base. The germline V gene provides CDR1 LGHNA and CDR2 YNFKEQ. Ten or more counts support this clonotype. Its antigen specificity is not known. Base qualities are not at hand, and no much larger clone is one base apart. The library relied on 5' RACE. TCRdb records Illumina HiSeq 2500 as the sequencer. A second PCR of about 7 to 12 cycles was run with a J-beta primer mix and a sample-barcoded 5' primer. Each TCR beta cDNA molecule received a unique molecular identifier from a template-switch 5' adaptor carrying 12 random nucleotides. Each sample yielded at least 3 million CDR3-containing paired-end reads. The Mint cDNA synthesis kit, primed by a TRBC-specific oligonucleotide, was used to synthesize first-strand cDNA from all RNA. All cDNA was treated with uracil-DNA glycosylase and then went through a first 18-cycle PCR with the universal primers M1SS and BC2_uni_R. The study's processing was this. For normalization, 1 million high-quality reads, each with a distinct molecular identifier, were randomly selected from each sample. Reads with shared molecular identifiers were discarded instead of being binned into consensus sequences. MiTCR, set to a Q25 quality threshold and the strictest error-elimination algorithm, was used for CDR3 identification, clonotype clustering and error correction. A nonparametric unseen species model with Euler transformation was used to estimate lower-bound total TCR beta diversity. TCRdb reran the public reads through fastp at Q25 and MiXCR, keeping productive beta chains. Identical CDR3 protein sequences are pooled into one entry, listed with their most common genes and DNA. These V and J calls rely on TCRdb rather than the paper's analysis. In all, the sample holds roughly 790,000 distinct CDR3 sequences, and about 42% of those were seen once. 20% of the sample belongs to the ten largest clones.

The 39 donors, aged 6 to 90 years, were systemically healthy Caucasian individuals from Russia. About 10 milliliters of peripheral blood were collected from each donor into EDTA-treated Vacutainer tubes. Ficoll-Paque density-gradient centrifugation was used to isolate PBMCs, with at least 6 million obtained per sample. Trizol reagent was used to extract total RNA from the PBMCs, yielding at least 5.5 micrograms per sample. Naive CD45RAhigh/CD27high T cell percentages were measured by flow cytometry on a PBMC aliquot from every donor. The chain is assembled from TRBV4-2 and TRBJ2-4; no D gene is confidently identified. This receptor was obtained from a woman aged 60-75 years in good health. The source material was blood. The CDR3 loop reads CASSQEKLAKNIQYF. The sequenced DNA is TGTGCCAGCAGCCAAGAGAAGTTAGCCAAAAACATTCAGTACTTC.